These T cell receptor beta chains were read from a single sample in a study of cytomegalovirus exposure and HLA in healthy donors. TCRdb's copy holds only in-frame clones and misses some; the assay was immunoSEQ multiplex PCR. The table shows roughly 180,000 clones, with more than 80% occurring only once. The sequenced sample consisted of PBMCs. The receptors here all came from a male donor in good health and CMV-seronegative. Each CDR3 is given with its conserved first and last residue. A D gene is named only where the DNA matches it firmly. Only some rows state a clone size, as once, few, many or a class for expanded clones.

V gene	D gene	J gene	clone size	CDR3 DNA	CDR3 protein
TRBV27	NA	TRBJ1-5	NA	TGTGCCAGCAGTTCCCAGGGCTTGGGCAATCAGCCCCAGCATTTT	CASSSQGLGNQPQHF
TRBV30	TRBD2	TRBJ2-1	NA	TGTGCCTGGAGGGGAGCGGGGTATTACAATGAGCAGTTCTTC	CAWRGAGYYNEQFF
TRBV15	TRBD1	TRBJ2-6	few	TGTGCCACCGGACAGGGAATTTCTGGGGCCAACGTCCTGACTTTC	CATGQGISGANVLTF
TRBV28	TRBD1	TRBJ1-2	NA	TGTGCCAGCAGTTCAGGGGGCAAAGGCTACACCTTC	CASSSGGKGYTF
TRBV27	TRBD1	TRBJ2-1	once	TGTGCCAGCAGTTTATCGTTCACAGGGGGATTCGGTGAGCAGTTCTTC	CASSLSFTGGFGEQFF
TRBV28	TRBD1	TRBJ2-5	NA	TGTGCCAGCACCAATGAGGACAGGCCCCAAGAGACCCAGTACTTC	CASTNEDRPQETQYF
TRBV6-5	NA	TRBJ1-1	few	TGTGCCAGCAGGAGTGGGGGGATGAACACTGAAGCTTTCTTT	CASRSGGMNTEAFF
TRBV29-1	TRBD1	TRBJ2-7	NA	TGCAGCGTTGGAGGAACACAGGGGGCCTACGAGCAGTACTTC	CSVGGTQGAYEQYF
TRBV5-1	TRBD2	TRBJ2-3	few	TGCGCCAGCAGCTTGCGGGGGGTTAAAACAGATACGCAGTATTTT	CASSLRGVKTDTQYF
TRBV13	TRBD1	TRBJ1-2	NA	TGTGCCAGCAGCTTAGGTGTTGAGGGACAGATCTATGGCTACACCTTC	CASSLGVEGQIYGYTF
TRBV6-6	TRBD1	TRBJ1-2	NA	TGTGCCAGCAGTGCCGCACAGGGGAGGTATGGCTACACCTTC	CASSAAQGRYGYTF
TRBV19	NA	TRBJ1-6	few	TGTGCCAGTAGTATCGGCCCGGGGAATTCACCCCTCCACTTT	CASSIGPGNSPLHF
TRBV6-6	TRBD1	TRBJ2-1	NA	TGTGCCAGCAGTTACCCACGGCTACAGGGGGCTGATGAGCAGTTCTTC	CASSYPRLQGADEQFF
TRBV21-1	NA	TRBJ2-2	NA	TGTGCCAGCAGCATAAGTTACAGGGGTGCTAACACCGGGGAGCTGTTTTTT	CASSISYRGANTGELFF
TRBV13	TRBD2	TRBJ2-1	NA	TGTGCCAGCAGTGTCGGTAGCGGGAACTACAATGAGCAGTTCTTC	CASSVGSGNYNEQFF
TRBV9	NA	TRBJ1-2	once	TGTGCCAGCAGCAGCATAGTGGGGGCGCCTAACTATGGCTACACCTTC	CASSSIVGAPNYGYTF
TRBV7-2	TRBD2	TRBJ2-2	NA	TGTGCCAGCAGCCCCGGGGGGGGATACGGCACCGGGGAGCTGTTTTTT	CASSPGGGYGTGELFF